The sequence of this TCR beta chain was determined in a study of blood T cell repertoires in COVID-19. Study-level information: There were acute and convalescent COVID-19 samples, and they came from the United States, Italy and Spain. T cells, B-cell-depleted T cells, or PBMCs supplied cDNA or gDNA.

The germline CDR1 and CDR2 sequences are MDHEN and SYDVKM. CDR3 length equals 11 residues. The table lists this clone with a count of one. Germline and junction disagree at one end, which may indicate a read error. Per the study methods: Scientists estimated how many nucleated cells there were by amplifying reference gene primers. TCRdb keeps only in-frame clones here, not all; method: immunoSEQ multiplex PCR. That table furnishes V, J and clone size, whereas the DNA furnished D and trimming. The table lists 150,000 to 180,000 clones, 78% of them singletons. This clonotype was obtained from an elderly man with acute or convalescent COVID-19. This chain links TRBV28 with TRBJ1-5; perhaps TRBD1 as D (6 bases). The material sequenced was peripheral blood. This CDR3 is CAGRKTGKAVF. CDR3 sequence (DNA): TGTGCCGGACGGAAGACAGGAAAAGCTGTTTTT.